The entry below describes one T cell receptor (beta chain). The data were obtained in a study of technical replicates of blood from a handful of donors. Only in-frame clones appear in the TCRdb table, and some are missing; sequencing was by immunoSEQ multiplex PCR. This sample yields some 11,000 clones, of which 92% are seen a single time; 8.5% to 9% belongs to the top ten. J was trimmed by 6 bases and V by 1 base; bases with no gene match: 5. The CDR3 sequence is 15 residues long. The germline V gene has CDR1 SEHNR and CDR2 FQNEAQ (reference sequence). V gene TRBV7-9 combines with J gene TRBJ2-1; 8 positions match TRBD2. This clonotype was sampled from a human donor in good health. The specimen sequenced was PBMCs. The DNA of the CDR3 is TGTGCCAGCAGCTTAGATGTCGGGAGGGCCAATGAGCAGTTCTTC. Translating gives CASSLDVGRANEQFF.